Sequencing of this TCR beta chain was carried out in a study of cytomegalovirus exposure and HLA in healthy donors. Background on the study: Researchers found that under 90% of 398 genotyped donors fell within the Caucasian-associated ancestry cluster.

PCR employed 60 Vbeta and 13 Jbeta primers. TCRdb's table, derived via immunoSEQ multiplex PCR, lists solely in-frame clones and lacks some. The sample holds more than 100,000 clones, around three quarters seen once. Notes on this clone: Its cognate antigen is unknown.

Trimming left V 0 bases short and J 3 bases short, with 10 bases between. The CDR3 is 14 amino acids. Looked up from germline, CDR1 is SGDLS and CDR2 is YYNGEE. General study results and limits: Later examination showed HLA-associated TCR beta chains had greater clonal expansion than equally common others.

The chain employs TRBV9 and TRBJ2-7; no clear D gene. Source material: PBMCs. This receptor was taken from a woman aged 30 to 39 in good health and CMV-seropositive. CDR3 sequence: CASSVDTYNYEQYF. CDR3 coding DNA: TGTGCCAGCAGCGTAGACACATATAACTACGAGCAGTACTTC.